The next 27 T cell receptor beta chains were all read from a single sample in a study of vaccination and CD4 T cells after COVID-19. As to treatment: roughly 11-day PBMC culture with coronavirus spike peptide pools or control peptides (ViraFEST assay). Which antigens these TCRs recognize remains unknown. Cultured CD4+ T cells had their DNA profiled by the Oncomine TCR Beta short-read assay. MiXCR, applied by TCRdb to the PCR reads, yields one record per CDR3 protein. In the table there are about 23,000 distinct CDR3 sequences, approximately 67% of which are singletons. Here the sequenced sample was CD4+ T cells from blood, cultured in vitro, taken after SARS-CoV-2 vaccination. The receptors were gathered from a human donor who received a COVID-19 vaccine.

The CDR3 bases are TGCAGTGCCGGGGGACTGCCAGGTGGCTACACCTTC. It codes for CSAGGLPGGYTF. The V and J genes are TRBV20-1 and TRBJ1-2, with D maybe TRBD1 (5 bases). The CDR3 length is 12 residues. Germline values: CDR1 DFQATT, CDR2 SNEGSKA (reference sequence). The V end was cut by 6 bases, the J end by 7 bases, with 15 bases between.

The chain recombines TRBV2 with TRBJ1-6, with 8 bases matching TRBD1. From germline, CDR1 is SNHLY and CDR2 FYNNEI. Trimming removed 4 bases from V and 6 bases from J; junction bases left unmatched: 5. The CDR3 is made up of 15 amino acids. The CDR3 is CASSGGRGLNSPLHF. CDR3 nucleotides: TGTGCCAGCAGTGGTGGCAGGGGGCTTAATTCACCCCTCCACTTT.

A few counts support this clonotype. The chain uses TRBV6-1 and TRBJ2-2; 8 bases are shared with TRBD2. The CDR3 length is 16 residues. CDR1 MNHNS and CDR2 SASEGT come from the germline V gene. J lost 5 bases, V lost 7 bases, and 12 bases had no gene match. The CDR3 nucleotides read TGTGCCAGCACTCGCTCGGGGGGGCGGAGAACCGGGGAGCTGTTTTTT. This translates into CASTRSGGRRTGELFF.

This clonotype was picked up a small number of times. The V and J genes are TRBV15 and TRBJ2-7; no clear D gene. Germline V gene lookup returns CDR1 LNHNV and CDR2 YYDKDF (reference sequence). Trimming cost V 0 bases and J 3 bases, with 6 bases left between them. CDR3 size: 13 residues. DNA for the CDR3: TGTGCCACCAGCAGAGACCCGAGCTACGAGCAGTACTTC. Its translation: CATSRDPSYEQYF.

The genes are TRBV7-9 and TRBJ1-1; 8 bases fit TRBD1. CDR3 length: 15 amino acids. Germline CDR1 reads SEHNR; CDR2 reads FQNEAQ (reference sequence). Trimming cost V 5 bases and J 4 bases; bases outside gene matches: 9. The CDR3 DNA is TGTGCCAGCAGCCCCGGTCCAGGGGGCGGCACTGAAGCTTTCTTT. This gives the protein CASSPGPGGGTEAFF.

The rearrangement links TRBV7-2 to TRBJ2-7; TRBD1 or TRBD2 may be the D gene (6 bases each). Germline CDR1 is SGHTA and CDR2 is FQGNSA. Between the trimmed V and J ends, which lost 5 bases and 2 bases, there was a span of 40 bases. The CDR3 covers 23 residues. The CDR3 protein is CASSQDSTWGAGIQSYSTYEQYF. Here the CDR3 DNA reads TGTGCCAGCAGCCAAGATTCGACTTGGGGGGCAGGGATACAAAGTTACTCGACCTACGAGCAGTACTTC.

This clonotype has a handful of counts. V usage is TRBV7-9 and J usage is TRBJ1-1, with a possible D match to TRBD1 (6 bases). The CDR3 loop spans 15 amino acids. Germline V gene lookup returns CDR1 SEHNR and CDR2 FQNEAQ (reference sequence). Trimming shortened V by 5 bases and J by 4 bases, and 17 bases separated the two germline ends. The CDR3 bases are TGTGCCAGCAGCATAACACAGGGTGGGGGCACTGAAGCTTTCTTT. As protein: CASSITQGGGTEAFF.

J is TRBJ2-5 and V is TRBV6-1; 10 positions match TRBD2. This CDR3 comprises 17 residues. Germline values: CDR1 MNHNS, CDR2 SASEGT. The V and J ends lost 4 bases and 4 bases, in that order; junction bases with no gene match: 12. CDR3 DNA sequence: TGTGCCAGCAGTGGGATGCCGGGACTAGCGAGAGGAGAGACCCAGTACTTC. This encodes CASSGMPGLARGETQYF.

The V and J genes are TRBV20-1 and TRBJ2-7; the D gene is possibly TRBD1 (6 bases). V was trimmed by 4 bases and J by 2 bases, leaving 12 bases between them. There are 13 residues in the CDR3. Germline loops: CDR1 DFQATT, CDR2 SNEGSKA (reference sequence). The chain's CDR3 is CSAMGDKTYEQYF. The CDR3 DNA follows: TGCAGTGCTATGGGGGACAAAACCTACGAGCAGTACTTC.

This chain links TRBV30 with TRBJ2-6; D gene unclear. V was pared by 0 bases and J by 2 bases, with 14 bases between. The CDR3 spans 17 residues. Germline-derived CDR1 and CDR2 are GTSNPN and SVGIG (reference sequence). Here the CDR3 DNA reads TGTGCCTGGAGTGTAGGTACTGGGGTAACTGGGGCCAACGTCCTGACTTTC. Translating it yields CAWSVGTGVTGANVLTF.

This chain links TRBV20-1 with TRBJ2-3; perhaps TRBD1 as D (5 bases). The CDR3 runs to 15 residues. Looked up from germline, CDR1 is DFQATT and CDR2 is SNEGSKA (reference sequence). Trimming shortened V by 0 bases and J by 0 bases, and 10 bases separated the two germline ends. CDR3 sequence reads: CSARDGQGSTDTQYF. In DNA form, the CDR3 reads TGCAGTGCTAGAGATGGGCAGGGTAGCACAGATACGCAGTATTTT.

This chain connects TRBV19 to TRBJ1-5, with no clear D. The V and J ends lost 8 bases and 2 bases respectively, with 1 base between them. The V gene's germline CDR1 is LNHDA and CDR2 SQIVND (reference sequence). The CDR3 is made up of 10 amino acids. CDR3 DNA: TGTGCCAGTGGCAATCAGCCCCAGCATTTT. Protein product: CASGNQPQHF.

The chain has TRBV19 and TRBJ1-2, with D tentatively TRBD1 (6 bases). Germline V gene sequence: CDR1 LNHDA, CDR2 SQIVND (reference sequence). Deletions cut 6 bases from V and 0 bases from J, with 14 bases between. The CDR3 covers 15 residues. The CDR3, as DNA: TGTGCCAGTAGCGCGGAGGCAGGGGCTAACTATGGCTACACCTTC. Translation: CASSAEAGANYGYTF.

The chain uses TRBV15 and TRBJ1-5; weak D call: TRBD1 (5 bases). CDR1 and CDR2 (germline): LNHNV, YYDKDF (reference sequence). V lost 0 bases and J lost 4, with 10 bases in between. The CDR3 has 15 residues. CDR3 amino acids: CATSRERGGNQPQHF. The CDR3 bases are TGTGCCACCAGCAGAGAAAGGGGAGGTAATCAGCCCCAGCATTTT. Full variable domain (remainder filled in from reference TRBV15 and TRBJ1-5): DAMVIQNPRYQVTQFGKPVTLSCSQTLNHNVMYWYQQKSSQAPKLLFHYYDKDFNNEADTPDNFQSRRPNTSFCFLDIRSPGLGDTAMYLCATSRERGGNQPQHFGDGTRLSIL.

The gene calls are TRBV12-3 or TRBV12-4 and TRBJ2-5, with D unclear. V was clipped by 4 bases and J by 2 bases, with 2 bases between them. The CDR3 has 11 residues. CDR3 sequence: CASSSQETQYF. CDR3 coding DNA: TGTGCCAGCAGTTCACAAGAGACCCAGTACTTC.

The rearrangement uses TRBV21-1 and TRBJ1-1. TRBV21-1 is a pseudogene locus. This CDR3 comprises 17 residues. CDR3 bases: TGTGCCAGCAGCACCGGATTCGTGGACGAGGGGGAGACTGAAGCTTTCTTT. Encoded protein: CASSTGFVDEGETEAFF.

This CDR3 reads CSARRRGLSGNTIYF. CDR3 in DNA: TGCAGTGCTAGAAGGCGGGGCCTCTCTGGAAACACCATATATTTT. V and J are TRBV20-1 and TRBJ1-3; perhaps TRBD1 as D (5 bases). CDR3 length: 15 amino acids. Germline CDR1 reads DFQATT; CDR2 reads SNEGSKA (reference sequence). Trimming took off 2 bases at V and 0 bases at J, with 11 bases between the two ends.

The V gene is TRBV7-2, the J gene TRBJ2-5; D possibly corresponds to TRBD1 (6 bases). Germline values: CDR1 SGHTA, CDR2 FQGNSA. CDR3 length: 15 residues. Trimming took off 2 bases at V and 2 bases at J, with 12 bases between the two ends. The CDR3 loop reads CASSLLTGWQETQYF. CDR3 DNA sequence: TGTGCCAGCAGCTTATTAACAGGGTGGCAAGAGACCCAGTACTTC. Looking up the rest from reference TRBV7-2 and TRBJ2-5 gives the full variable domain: GAGVSQSPSNKVTEKGKDVELRCDPISGHTALYWYRQSLGQGLEFLIYFQGNSAPDKSGLPSDRFSAERTGGSVSTLTIQRTQQEDSAVYLCASSLLTGWQETQYFGPGTRLLVL.

In DNA form, the CDR3 reads TGTGCCAGCCCTTACGGACAGGGAAACTCCTATAATTCACCCCTCCACTTT. It translates to CASPYGQGNSYNSPLHF. This sequence joins TRBV6-7 and TRBJ1-6; 8 positions agree with TRBD1. TRBV6-7 is assigned to the ORF class and has an uncertain function. The CDR3 contains 17 residues. Unmatched junction bases numbered 9, after V lost 8 bases and J lost 0 bases.

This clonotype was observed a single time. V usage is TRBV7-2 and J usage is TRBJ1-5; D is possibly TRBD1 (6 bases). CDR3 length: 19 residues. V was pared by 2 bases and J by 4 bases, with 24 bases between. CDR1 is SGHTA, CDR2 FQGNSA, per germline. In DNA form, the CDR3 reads TGTGCCAGCAGCTTACTCCCTTCCCTTCACAGGGAGGCAAATCAGCCCCAGCATTTT. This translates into CASSLLPSLHREANQPQHF.

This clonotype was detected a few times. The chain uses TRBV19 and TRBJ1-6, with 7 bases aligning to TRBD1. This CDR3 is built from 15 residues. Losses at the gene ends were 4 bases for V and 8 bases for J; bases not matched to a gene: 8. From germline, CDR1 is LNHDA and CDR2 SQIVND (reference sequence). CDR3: CASSTGQVADSPLHF. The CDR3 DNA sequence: TGTGCCAGTAGTACAGGACAGGTCGCGGATTCACCCCTCCACTTT.

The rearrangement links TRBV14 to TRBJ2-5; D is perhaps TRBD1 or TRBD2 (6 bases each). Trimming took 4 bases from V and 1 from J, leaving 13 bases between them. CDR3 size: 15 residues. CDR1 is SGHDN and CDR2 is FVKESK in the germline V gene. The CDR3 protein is CASSPWGRGQETQYF. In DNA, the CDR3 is TGTGCCAGCAGCCCCTGGGGGCGGGGCCAAGAGACCCAGTACTTC.

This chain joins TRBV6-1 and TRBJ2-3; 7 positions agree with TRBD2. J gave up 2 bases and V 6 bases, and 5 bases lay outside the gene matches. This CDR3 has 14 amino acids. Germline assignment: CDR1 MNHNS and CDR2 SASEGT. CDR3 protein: CASRVGGNTDTQYF. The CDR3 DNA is TGTGCCAGCAGGGTCGGGGGGAACACAGATACGCAGTATTTT.

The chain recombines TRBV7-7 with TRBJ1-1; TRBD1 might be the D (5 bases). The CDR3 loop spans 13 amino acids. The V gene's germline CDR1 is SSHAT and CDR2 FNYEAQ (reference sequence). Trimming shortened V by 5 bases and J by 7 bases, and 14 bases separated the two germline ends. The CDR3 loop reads CASSLGWGDEAFF. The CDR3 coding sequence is TGTGCCAGCAGCCTAGGTTGGGGCGATGAAGCTTTCTTT.

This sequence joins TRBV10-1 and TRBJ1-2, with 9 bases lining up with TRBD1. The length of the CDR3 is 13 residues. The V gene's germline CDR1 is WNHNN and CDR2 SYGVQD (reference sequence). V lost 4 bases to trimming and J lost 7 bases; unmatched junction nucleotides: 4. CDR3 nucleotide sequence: TGCGCCAGCAGTGTGGACAGGGGAGGTGGCTACACCTTC. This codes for CASSVDRGGGYTF.

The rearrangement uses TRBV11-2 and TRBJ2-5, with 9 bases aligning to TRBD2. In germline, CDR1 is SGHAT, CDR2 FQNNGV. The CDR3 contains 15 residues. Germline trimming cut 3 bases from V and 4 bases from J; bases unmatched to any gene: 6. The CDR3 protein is CASSFMRGGTETQYF. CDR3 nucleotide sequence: TGTGCCAGCAGCTTTATGCGGGGGGGTACAGAGACCCAGTACTTC. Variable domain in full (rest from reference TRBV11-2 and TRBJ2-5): EAGVAQSPRYKIIEKRQSVAFWCNPISGHATLYWYQQILGQGPKLLIQFQNNGVVDDSQLPKDRFSAERLKGVDSTLKIQPAKLEDSAVYLCASSFMRGGTETQYFGPGTRLLVL.

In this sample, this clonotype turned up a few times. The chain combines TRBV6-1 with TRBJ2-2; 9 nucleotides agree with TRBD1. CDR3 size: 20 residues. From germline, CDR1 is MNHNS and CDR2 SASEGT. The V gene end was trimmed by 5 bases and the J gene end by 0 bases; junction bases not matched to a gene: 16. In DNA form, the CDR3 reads TGTGCCAGCAGTAGCACTACTTTCCGAACAGGGGGCGCGAACACCGGGGAGCTGTTTTTT. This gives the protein CASSSTTFRTGGANTGELFF.